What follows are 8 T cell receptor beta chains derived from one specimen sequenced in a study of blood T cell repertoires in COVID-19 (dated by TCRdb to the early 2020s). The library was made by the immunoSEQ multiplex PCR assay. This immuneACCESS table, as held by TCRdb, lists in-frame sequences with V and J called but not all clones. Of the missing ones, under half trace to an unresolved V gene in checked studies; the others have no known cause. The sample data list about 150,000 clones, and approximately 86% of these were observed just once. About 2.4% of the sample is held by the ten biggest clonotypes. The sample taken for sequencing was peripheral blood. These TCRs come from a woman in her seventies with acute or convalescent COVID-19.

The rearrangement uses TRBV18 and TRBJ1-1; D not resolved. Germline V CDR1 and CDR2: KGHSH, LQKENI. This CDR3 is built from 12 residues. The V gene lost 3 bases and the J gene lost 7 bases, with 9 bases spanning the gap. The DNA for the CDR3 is TGTGCCAGCTCACCGGTAGTGAATGAAGCTTTCTTT. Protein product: CASSPVVNEAFF.

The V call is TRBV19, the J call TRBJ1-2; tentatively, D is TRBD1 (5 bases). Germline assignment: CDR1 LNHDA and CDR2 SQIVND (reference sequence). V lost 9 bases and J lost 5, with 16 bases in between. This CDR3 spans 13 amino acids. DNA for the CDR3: TGTGCCAGCGGAGGGGAGAGTGGGTATGGCTACACCTTC. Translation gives CASGGESGYGYTF. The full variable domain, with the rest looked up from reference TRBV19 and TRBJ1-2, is DGGITQSPKYLFRKEGQNVTLSCEQNLNHDAMYWYRQDPGQGLRLIYYSQIVNDFQKGDIAEGYSVSREKKESFPLTVTSAQKNPTAFYLCASGGESGYGYTFGSGTRLTVV.

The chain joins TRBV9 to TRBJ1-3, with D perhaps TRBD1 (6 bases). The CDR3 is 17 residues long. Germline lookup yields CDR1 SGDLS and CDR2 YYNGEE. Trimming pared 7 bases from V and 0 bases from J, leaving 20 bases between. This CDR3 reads CASGRGDTSLSGNTIYF. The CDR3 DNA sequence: TGTGCCAGCGGCCGGGGGGACACCAGTCTCTCTGGAAACACCATATATTTT.

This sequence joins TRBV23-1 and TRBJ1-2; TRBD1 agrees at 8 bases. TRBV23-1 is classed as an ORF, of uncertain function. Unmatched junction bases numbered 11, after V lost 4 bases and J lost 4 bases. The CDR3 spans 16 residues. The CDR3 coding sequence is TGCGCCAGCAGTCGCCCACGGGACAGGCAAATCTATGGCTACACCTTC. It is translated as CASSRPRDRQIYGYTF.

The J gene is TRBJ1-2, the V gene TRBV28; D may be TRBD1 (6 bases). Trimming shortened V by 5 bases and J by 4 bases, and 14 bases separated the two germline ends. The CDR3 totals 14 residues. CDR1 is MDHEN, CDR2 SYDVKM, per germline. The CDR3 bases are TGTGCCAGCAGTGTAAAGCCAGGGGTCTATGGCTACACCTTC. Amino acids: CASSVKPGVYGYTF.

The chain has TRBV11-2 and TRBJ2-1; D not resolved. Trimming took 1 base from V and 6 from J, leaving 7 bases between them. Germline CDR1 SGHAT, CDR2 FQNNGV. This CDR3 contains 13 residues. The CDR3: CASSLVLTNEQFF. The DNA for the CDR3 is TGTGCCAGCAGCTTAGTACTAACCAATGAGCAGTTCTTC.

The CDR3 sequence: CASSLEGEAGELFF. Here the CDR3 DNA reads TGTGCCAGCAGCTTGGAAGGGGAGGCCGGGGAGCTGTTTTTT. The chain has TRBV5-5 and TRBJ2-2; possible D gene TRBD2, 6 bases. Trimming shortened V by 0 bases and J by 6 bases, and 9 bases separated the two germline ends. The CDR3 is 14 amino acids. CDR1 is SGHKS and CDR2 is YYEKEE in the germline V gene (reference sequence).

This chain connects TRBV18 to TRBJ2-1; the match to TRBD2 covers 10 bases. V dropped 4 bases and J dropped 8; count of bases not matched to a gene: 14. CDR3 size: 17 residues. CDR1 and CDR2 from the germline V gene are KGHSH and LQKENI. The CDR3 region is CASSQSLASGGLDEQFF. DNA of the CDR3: TGTGCCAGCTCACAGTCGTTGGCTAGCGGGGGTCTGGATGAGCAGTTCTTC.